This T cell receptor (beta chain) was observed in a study of Ad26.COV2.S vaccination and SARS-CoV-2 variants. Study details: The authors gave Ad26.COV2.S intramuscularly, either once or twice 56 days apart. Study conclusions and caveats: Those who received vaccine or placebo ended up with similar non-spike TCR breadth.

Assay: immunoSEQ multiplex PCR; the TCRdb copy retains only in-frame clones and omits some. The table has 350,000 to 600,000 clones, 80% to 90% seen once. Treatment indicated: 15 to 20 received Ad26.COV2.S at low or high dose, single or two shots; roughly five received placebo; per-sample allocation not given. Sampling occurred on day 63 after the first vaccine or placebo injection. J lost 4 bases, V lost 6 bases, and 6 bases had no gene match. CDR1 and CDR2 from the germline V gene are MNHNY and SVGAGI (reference sequence). The CDR3 contains 13 residues. About this clone itself: The target antigen is unknown.

The gene calls are TRBV6-6 and TRBJ2-7; 7 nucleotides line up with TRBD1. The material was peripheral blood, obtained in a trial of Ad26.COV2.S vaccine versus placebo. The source is a person between 18 and 60 years old who received the Ad26.COV2.S COVID-19 vaccine or a placebo. CDR3 coding DNA: TGTGCCAGCAGAAGAGGGGGCGGATACGAGCAGTACTTC. It translates to CASRRGGGYEQYF.